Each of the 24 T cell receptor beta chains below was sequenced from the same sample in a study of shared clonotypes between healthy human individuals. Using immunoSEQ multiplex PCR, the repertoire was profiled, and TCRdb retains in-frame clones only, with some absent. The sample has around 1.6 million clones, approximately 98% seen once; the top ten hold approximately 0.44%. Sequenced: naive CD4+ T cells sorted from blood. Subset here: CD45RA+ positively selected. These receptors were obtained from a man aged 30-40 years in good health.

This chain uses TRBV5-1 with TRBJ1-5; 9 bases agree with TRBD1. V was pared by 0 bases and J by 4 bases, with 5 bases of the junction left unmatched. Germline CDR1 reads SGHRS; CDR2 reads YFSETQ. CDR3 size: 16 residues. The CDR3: CASSLGGTGPNQPQHF. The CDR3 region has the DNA TGCGCCAGCAGCTTGGGCGGGACAGGGCCTAATCAGCCCCAGCATTTT.

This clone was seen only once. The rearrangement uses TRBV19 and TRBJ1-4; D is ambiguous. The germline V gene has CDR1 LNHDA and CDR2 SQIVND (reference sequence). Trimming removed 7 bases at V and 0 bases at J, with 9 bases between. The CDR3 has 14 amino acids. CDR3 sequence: CASTQIATNEKLFF. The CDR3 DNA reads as TGTGCCAGTACCCAGATCGCAACTAATGAAAAACTGTTTTTT.

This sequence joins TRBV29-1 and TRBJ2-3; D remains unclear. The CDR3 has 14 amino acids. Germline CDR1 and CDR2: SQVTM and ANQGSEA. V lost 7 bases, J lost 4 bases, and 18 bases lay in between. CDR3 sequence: CSAERTVGADTQYF. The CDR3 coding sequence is TGCAGCGCCGAACGGACGGTCGGCGCAGATACGCAGTATTTT.

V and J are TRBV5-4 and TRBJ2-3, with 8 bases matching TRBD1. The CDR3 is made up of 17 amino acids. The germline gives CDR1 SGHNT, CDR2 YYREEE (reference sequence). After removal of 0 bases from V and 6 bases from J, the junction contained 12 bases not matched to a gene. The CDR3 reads CASSLGARGTGRDTQYF. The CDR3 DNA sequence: TGTGCCAGCAGCTTGGGGGCTCGGGGGACAGGTCGCGATACGCAGTATTTT.

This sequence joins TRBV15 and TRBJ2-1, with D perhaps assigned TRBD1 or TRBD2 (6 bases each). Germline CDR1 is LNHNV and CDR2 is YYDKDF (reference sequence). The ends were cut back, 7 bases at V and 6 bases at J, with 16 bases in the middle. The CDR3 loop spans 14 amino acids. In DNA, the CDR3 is TGTGCCACCATTGAACAGGGAGGACGCAATGAGCAGTTCTTC. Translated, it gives CATIEQGGRNEQFF.

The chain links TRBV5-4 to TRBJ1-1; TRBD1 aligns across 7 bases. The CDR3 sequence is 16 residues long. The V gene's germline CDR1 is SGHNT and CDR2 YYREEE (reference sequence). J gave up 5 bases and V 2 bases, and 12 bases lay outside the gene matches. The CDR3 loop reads CASSLKPGAGGTEAFF. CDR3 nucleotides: TGTGCCAGCAGCTTAAAGCCCGGGGCAGGGGGAACTGAAGCTTTCTTT.

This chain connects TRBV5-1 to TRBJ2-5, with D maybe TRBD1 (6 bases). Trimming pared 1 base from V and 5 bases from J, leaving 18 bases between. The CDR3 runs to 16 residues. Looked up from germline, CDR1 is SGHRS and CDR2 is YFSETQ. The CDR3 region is CASSLPPRGTSETQYF. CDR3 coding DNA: TGCGCCAGCAGCTTGCCCCCGAGGGGGACCTCCGAGACCCAGTACTTC.

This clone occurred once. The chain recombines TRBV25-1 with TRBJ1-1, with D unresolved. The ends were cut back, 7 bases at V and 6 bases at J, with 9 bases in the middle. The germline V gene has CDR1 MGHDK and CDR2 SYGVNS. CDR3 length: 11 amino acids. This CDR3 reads CASKLEAEAFF. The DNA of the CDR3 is TGTGCCAGCAAGCTAGAGGCTGAAGCTTTCTTT.

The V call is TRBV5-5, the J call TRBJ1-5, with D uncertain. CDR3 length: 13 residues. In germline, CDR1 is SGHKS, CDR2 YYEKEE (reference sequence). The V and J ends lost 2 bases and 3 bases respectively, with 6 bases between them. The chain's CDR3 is CASSLQLNQPQHF. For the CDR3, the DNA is TGTGCCAGCAGCTTACAGCTCAATCAGCCCCAGCATTTT.

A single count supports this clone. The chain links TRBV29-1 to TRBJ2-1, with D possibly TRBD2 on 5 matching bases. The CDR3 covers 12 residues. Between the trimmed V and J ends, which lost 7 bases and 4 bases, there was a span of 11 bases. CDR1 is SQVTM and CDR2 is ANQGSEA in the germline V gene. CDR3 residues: CSGLAKYNEQFF. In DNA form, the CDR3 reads TGCAGCGGCCTAGCCAAATACAATGAGCAGTTCTTC.

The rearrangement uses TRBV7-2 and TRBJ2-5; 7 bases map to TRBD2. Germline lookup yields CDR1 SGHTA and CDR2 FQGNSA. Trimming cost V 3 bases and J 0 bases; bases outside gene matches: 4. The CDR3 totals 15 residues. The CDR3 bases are TGTGCCAGCAGCTTTCTAGCGGACCACCAAGAGACCCAGTACTTC. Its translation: CASSFLADHQETQYF.

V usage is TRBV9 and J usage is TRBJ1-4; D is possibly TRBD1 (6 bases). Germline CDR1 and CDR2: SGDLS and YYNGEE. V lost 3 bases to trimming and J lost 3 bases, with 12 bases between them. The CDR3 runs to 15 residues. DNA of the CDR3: TGTGCCAGCAGCGCCCTAACAGGGTCTAATGAAAAACTGTTTTTT. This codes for CASSALTGSNEKLFF.

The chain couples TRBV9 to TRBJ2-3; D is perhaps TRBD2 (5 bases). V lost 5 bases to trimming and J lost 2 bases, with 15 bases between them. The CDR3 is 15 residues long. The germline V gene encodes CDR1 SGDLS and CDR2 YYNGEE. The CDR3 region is CASRRRADATDTQYF. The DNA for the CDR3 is TGTGCCAGCAGGCGGCGGGCAGATGCCACAGATACGCAGTATTTT.

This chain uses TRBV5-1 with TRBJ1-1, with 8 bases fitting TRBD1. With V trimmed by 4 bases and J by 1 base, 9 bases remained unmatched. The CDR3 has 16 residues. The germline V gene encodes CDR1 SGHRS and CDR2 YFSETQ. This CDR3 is CASSRTSGTGNTEAFF. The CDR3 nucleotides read TGCGCCAGCAGCCGCACATCGGGGACAGGGAACACTGAAGCTTTCTTT.

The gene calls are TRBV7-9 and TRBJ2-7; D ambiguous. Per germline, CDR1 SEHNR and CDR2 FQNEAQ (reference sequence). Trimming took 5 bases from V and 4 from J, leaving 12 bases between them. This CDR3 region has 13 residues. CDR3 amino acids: CASSPAGDYEQYF. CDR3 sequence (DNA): TGTGCCAGCAGCCCGGCTGGAGATTACGAGCAGTACTTC.

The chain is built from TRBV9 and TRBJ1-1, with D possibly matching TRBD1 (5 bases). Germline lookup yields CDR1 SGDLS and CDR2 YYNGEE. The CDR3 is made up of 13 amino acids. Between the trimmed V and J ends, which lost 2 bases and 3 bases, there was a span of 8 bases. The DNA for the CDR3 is TGTGCCAGCAGCGTCGGGGACTACACTGAAGCTTTCTTT. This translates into CASSVGDYTEAFF.

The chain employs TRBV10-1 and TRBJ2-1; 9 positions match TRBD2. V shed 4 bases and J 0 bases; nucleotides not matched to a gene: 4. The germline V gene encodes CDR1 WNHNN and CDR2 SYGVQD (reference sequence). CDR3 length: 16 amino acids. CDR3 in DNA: TGCGCCAGCAGTGTCCTAGCGGGATCCTCCTACAATGAGCAGTTCTTC. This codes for CASSVLAGSSYNEQFF.

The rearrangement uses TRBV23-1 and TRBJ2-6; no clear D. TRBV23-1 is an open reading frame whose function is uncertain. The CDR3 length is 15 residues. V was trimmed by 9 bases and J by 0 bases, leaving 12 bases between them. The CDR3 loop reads CARTAFVSGANVLTF. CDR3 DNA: TGCGCCAGGACGGCGTTTGTCTCTGGGGCCAACGTCCTGACTTTC.

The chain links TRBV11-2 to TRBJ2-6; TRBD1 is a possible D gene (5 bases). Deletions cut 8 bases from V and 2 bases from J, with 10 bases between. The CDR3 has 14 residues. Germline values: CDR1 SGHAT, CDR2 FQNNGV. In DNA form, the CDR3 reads TGTGCCAGCGACAGATCTCCTGGGGCCAACGTCCTGACTTTC. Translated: CASDRSPGANVLTF.

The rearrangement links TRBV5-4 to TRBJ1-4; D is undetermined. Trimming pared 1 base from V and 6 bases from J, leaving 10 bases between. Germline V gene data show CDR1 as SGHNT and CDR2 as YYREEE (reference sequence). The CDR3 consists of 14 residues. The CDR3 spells CASSLMGVDEKLFF. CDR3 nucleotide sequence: TGTGCCAGCAGCTTGATGGGCGTGGATGAAAAACTGTTTTTT. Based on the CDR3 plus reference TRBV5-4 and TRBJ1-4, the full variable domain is ETGVTQSPTHLIKTRGQQVTLRCSSQSGHNTVSWYQQALGQGPQFIFQYYREEENGRGNFPPRFSGLQFPNYSSELNVNALELDDSALYLCASSLMGVDEKLFFGSGTQLSVL.

CDR3 sequence (DNA): TGCGCCAGCAGCTTGGTTGCTTTAAGCTACGAGCAGTACTTC. Its translation is CASSLVALSYEQYF. This chain joins TRBV5-1 and TRBJ2-7; D uncertain. Germline CDR1 SGHRS, CDR2 YFSETQ. V was trimmed by 0 bases and J by 3 bases, leaving 10 bases between them. The CDR3 is made up of 14 amino acids.

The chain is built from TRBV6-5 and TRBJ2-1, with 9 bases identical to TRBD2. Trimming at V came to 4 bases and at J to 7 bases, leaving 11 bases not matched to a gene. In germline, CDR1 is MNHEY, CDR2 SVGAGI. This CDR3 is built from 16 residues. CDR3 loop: CASSSQGAGGLNEQFF. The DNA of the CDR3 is TGTGCCAGCAGTTCGCAGGGAGCGGGAGGTCTGAATGAGCAGTTCTTC.

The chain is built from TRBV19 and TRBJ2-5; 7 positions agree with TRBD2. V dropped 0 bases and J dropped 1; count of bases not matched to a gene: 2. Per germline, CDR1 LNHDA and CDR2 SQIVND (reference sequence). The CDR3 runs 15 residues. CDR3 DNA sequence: TGTGCCAGTAGTATAGACAGCGGGGCCCAAGAGACCCAGTACTTC. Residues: CASSIDSGAQETQYF. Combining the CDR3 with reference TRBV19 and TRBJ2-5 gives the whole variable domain DGGITQSPKYLFRKEGQNVTLSCEQNLNHDAMYWYRQDPGQGLRLIYYSQIVNDFQKGDIAEGYSVSREKKESFPLTVTSAQKNPTAFYLCASSIDSGAQETQYFGPGTRLLVL.

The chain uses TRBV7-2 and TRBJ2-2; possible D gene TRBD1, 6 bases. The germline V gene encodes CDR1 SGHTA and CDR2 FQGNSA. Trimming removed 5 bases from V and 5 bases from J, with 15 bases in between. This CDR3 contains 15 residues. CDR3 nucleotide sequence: TGTGCCAGCAGCCTGGACAGACGAGATACCGGGGAGCTGTTTTTT. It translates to CASSLDRRDTGELFF.